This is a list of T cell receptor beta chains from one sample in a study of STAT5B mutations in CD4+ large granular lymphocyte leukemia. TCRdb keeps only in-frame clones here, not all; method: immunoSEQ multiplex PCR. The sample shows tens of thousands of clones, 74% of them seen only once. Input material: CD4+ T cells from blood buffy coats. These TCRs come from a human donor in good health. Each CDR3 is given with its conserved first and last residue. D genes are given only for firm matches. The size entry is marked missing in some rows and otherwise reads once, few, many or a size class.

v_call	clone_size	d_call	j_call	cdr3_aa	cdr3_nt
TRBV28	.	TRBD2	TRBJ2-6	CASSSRGVRGGANVLTF	TGTGCCAGCAGTTCCCGGGGGGTGCGGGGCGGGGCCAACGTCCTGACTTTC
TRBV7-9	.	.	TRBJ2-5	CASSLTGGETQYF	TGTGCCAGCAGCTTAACTGGGGGAGAGACCCAGTACTTC
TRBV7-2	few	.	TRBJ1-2	CASSPMGRGYTF	TGTGCCAGCAGCCCCATGGGTAGAGGCTACACCTTC
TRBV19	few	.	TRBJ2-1	CASSKNRKGHEQFF	TGTGCCAGTAGTAAGAACCGGAAAGGGCATGAGCAGTTCTTC
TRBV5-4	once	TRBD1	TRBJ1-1	CASSPAGQGNTEAFF	TGTGCCAGCAGCCCGGCGGGACAGGGGAACACTGAAGCTTTCTTT
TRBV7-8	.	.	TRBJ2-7	CASSFSAGGYEQYF	TGTGCCAGCAGCTTCTCGGCAGGTGGATACGAGCAGTACTTC
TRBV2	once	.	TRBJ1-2	CASSGQGQGYGYTF	TGTGCCAGCAGTGGTCAGGGGCAAGGCTATGGCTACACCTTC
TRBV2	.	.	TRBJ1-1	CASSEWGGGSTEAFF	TGTGCCAGCAGTGAATGGGGGGGAGGAAGCACTGAAGCTTTCTTT
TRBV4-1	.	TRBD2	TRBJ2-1	CASSQGRSGRPNEQFF	TGCGCCAGCAGCCAGGGTCGTAGCGGGAGGCCCAATGAGCAGTTCTTC
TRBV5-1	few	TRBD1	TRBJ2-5	CASSRDRVGQETQYF	TGCGCCAGCAGCCGGGACAGGGTAGGGCAAGAGACCCAGTACTTC
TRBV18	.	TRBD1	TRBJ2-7	CASSVQGTYEQYF	TGTGCCAGCTCAGTACAGGGGACCTACGAGCAGTACTTC
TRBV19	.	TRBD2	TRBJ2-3	CASSSLAGDTQYF	TGTGCCAGTAGTAGCCTAGCGGGAGATACGCAGTATTTT
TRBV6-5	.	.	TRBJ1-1	CASSSFRGPNTEAFF	TGTGCCAGCAGTTCCTTCCGGGGCCCGAACACTGAAGCTTTCTTT
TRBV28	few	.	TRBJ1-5	CASSLGGDNQPQHF	TGTGCCAGCAGTTTAGGTGGGGATAATCAGCCCCAGCATTTT
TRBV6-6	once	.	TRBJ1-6	CASRPRGAGNSPLHF	TGTGCCAGCAGGCCTAGGGGGGCGGGTAATTCACCCCTCCACTTT
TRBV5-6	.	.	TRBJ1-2	CASSSQLHRVYGYTF	TGTGCCAGCAGCTCCCAACTTCACAGGGTCTATGGCTACACCTTC
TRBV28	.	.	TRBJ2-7	CASHSGGLTYEQYF	TGTGCCAGCCATAGTGGAGGTTTAACCTACGAGCAGTACTTC
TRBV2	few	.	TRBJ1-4	CASHYRESEKLFF	TGTGCCAGCCACTACAGGGAAAGTGAAAAACTGTTTTTT
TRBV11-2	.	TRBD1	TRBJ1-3	CASSWQGAPGNTIYF	TGTGCCAGCAGCTGGCAGGGGGCTCCTGGAAACACCATATATTTT
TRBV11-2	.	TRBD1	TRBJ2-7	CASSLDRGQGAVF	TGTGCCAGCAGCTTAGATCGGGGGCAGGGGGCGGTCTTC
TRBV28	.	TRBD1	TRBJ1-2	CASSSGGDGAYGYTF	TGTGCCAGCAGTTCAGGGGGGGATGGGGCCTATGGCTACACCTTC
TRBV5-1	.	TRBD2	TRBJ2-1	CASSFPAGLAGKLYNEQFF	TGCGCCAGCAGCTTCCCGGCGGGACTAGCGGGGAAACTTTACAATGAGCAGTTCTTC
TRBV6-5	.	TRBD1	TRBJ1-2	CASTYGRGHSGGYTF	TGTGCCAGCACCTACGGGAGGGGGCATTCGGGGGGCTACACCTTC
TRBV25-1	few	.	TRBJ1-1	CASSHHVNTEAFF	TGTGCCAGCAGTCATCACGTGAACACTGAAGCTTTCTTT
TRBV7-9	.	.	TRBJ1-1	CASSGGGLNTEAFF	TGTGCCAGCAGCGGCGGGGGCTTGAACACTGAAGCTTTCTTT
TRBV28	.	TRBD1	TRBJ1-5	CASEATGASQPQHF	TGTGCCAGCGAAGCGACAGGGGCATCTCAGCCCCAGCATTTT
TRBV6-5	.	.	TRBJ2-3	CASSYGRGRTDTQYF	TGTGCCAGCAGTTATGGGCGGGGACGCACAGATACGCAGTATTTT
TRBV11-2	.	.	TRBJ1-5	CASSPIGATQPQHF	TGTGCCAGCAGCCCGATAGGGGCCACTCAGCCCCAGCATTTT
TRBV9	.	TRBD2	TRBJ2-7	CASSVGPAGGYEQYF	TGTGCCAGCAGCGTAGGACCAGCGGGAGGGTACGAGCAGTACTTC
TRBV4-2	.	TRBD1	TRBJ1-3	CASSQLTGTGMGSGNTIYF	TGTGCCAGCAGCCAACTAACCGGGACAGGTATGGGTTCTGGAAACACCATATATTTT
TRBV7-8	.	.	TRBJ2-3	CASSQDPEDTQYF	TGTGCCAGCAGCCAAGACCCCGAAGATACGCAGTATTTT
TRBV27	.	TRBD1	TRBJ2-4	CASSLSDRDTKNIQYF	TGTGCCAGCAGTTTATCGGACAGGGACACCAAAAACATTCAGTACTTC
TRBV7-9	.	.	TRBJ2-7	CASSETAYEQYF	TGTGCCAGCAGCGAGACAGCCTACGAGCAGTACTTC
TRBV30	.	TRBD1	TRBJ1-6	CAWSRQGEGPLHF	TGTGCCTGGAGCAGACAGGGAGAAGGGCCCCTCCACTTT
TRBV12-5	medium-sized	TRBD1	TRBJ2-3	CASGWGQGTQYF	TGTGCTAGTGGTTGGGGACAGGGAACGCAGTATTTT
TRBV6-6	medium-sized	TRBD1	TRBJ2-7	CASGITRDRGHEQYF	TGTGCCAGCGGGATCACCCGGGACAGGGGTCACGAGCAGTACTTC
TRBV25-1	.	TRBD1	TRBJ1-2	CASSAGQGLGYTF	TGTGCCAGCAGTGCGGGACAGGGGCTTGGCTACACCTTC
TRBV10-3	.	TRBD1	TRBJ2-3	CAIRKQGASTDTQYF	TGTGCCATCAGGAAACAGGGGGCCAGCACAGATACGCAGTATTTT
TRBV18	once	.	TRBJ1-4	CASSPPTGLDEKLFF	TGTGCCAGCTCACCTCCAACAGGGTTGGATGAAAAACTGTTTTTT
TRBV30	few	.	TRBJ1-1	CAWTDLNTEAFF	TGTGCCTGGACAGATTTGAACACTGAAGCTTTCTTT
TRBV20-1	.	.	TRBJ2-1	CSATYWNEQFF	TGCAGTGCTACGTACTGGAATGAGCAGTTCTTC
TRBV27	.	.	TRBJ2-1	CASSRSGGGAYNEQFF	TGTGCCAGCAGCCGCTCGGGTGGGGGGGCGTACAATGAGCAGTTCTTC
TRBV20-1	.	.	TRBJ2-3	CSGTSTDTQYF	TGCAGCGGGACGTCCACAGATACGCAGTATTTT
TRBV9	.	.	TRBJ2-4	CASSVGPSGAKNIQYF	TGTGCCAGCAGCGTAGGGCCTTCCGGAGCCAAAAACATTCAGTACTTC
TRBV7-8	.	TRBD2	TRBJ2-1	CASSQRLAGDLRNEQFF	TGTGCCAGCAGCCAGAGACTAGCGGGAGATTTAAGGAATGAGCAGTTCTTC
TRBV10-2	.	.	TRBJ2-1	CASSETGALVVEQFF	TGCGCCAGCAGTGAGACAGGCGCCCTGGTTGTGGAGCAGTTCTTC
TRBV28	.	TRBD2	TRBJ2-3	CASVSGGTDTQYF	TGTGCCAGCGTTAGCGGGGGGACCGATACGCAGTATTTT
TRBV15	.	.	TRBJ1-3	CATSRERGRSGNTIYF	TGTGCCACCAGCAGAGAACGGGGCCGCTCTGGAAACACCATATATTTT
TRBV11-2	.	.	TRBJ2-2	CASSRNSPGELFF	TGTGCCAGCAGCCGGAATAGTCCCGGGGAGCTGTTTTTT
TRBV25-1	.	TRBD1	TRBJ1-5	CASSEAGGYNQPQHF	TGTGCCAGCAGTGAAGCAGGGGGTTACAATCAGCCCCAGCATTTT
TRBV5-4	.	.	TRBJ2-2	CASSLAQTRSGTGELFF	TGTGCCAGCAGCTTGGCTCAGACCCGGTCGGGCACCGGGGAGCTGTTTTTT
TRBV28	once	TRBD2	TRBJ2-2	CASSLIAGANTGELFF	TGTGCCAGCAGTTTAATAGCGGGAGCGAACACCGGGGAGCTGTTTTTT
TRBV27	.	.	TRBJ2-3	CASSDLSAGRSDTQYF	TGTGCCAGCAGTGACCTCTCGGCAGGGAGGTCGGATACGCAGTATTTT
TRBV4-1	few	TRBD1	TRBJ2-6	CASSQGTGGAAGANVLTF	TGCGCCAGCAGCCAAGGGACAGGGGGCGCCGCTGGGGCCAACGTCCTGACTTTC
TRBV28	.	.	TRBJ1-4	CASSSARQATNEKLFF	TGTGCCAGCAGTTCCGCCCGCCAAGCAACTAATGAAAAACTGTTTTTT
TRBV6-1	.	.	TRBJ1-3	CASSEGRANTIYF	TGTGCCAGCAGTGAAGGGCGGGCAAACACCATATATTTT
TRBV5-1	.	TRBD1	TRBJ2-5	CASSFILTGSQETQYF	TGCGCCAGCAGCTTTATCTTGACAGGGAGTCAAGAGACCCAGTACTTC
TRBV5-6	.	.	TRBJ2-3	CASSLAISDTQYF	TGTGCCAGCAGCTTGGCAATCTCAGATACGCAGTATTTT
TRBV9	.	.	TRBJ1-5	CASSAQGDINQPQHF	TGTGCCAGCAGCGCACAAGGGGATATCAATCAGCCCCAGCATTTT
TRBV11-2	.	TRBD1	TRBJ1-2	CASSFRQGDGDGYTF	TGTGCCAGCAGCTTTCGGCAGGGGGATGGGGATGGCTACACCTTC